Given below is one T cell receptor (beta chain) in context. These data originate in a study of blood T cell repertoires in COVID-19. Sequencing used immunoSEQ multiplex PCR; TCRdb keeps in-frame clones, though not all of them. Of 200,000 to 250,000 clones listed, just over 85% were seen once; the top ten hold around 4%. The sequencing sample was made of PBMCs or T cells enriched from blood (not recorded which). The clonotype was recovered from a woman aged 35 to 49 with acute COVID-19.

The DNA for the CDR3 is TGTGCCAGCAGCTTGGGACTAGCCCCGGGGGACAATGAGCAGTTCTTC. Protein sequence: CASSLGLAPGDNEQFF. V is TRBV7-6 and J is TRBJ2-1; the match to TRBD2 covers 9 bases. The CDR3 length is 16 residues. Germline loops: CDR1 SGHVS, CDR2 FNYEAQ. The V and J ends lost 3 bases and 5 bases, in that order; junction bases with no gene match: 8.